What follows is one T cell receptor (beta chain) and its context. CDR3 length: 13 amino acids. Trimming cost V 6 bases and J 6 bases; bases outside gene matches: 7. These data are taken from a study of control samples from healthy donors and cancer patients. Measured with immunoSEQ multiplex PCR; TCRdb has only the in-frame clones, and not every one. The repertoire has about 180,000 clones, 85% to 90% of them found once; the top ten carry 1.2% to 1.5%. Sequences were obtained from blood. The rearrangement joins TRBV12-3 or TRBV12-4 to TRBJ1-2, with 7 bases lining up with TRBD1. This TCR was sampled from a woman aged 45-60 years in good health. CDR3 residues: CASRTGTVHGYTF. CDR3 bases: TGTGCCAGCAGGACGGGGACAGTCCATGGCTACACCTTC.